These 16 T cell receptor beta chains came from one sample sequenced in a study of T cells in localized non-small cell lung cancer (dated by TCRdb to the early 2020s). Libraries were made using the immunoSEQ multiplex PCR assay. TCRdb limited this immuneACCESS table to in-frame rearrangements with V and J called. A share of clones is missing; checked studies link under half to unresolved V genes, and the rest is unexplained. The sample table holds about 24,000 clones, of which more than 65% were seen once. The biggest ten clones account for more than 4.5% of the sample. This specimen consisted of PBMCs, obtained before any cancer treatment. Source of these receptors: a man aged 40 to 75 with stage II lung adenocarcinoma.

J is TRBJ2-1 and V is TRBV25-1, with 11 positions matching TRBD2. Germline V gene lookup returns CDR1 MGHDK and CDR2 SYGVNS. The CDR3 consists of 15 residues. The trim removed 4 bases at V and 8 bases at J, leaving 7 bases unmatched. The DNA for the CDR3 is TGTGCCAGCAGTGCTAGCGGGGGGAACAATGATGAGCAGTTCTTC. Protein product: CASSASGGNNDEQFF. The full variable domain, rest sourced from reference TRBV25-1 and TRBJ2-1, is EADIYQTPRYLVIGTGKKITLECSQTMGHDKMYWYQQDPGMELHLIHYSYGVNSTEKGDLSSESTVSRIRTEHFPLTLESARPSHTSQYLCASSASGGNNDEQFFGPGTRLTVL.

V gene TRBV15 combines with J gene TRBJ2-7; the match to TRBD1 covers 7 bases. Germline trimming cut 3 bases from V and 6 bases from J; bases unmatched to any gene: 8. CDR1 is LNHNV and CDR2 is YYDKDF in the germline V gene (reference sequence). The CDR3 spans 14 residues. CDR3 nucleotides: TGTGCCACCAGCAGGGAGACAGGGATCTCCGAGCAGTACTTC. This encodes CATSRETGISEQYF.

CDR3 sequence (DNA): TGTGCCAGCAGCCCCGACCCGGGGAATGAGCAGTTCTTC. Its translation is CASSPDPGNEQFF. The chain uses TRBV13 and TRBJ2-1, with D tentatively TRBD2 (5 bases). Germline V gene lookup returns CDR1 PRHDT and CDR2 FYEKMQ (reference sequence). The CDR3 covers 13 residues. V was cut by 5 bases and J by 7 bases, with 12 bases left in between.

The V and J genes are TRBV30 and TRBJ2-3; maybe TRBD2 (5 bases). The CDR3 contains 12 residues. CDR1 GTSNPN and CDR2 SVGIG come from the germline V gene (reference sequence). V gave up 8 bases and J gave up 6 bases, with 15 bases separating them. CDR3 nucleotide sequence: TGTGCCGGATTCCTGACGGGGGATACGCAGTATTTT. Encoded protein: CAGFLTGDTQYF.

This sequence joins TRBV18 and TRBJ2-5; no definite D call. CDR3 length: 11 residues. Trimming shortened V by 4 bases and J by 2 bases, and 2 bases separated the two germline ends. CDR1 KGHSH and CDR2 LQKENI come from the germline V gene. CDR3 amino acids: CASSQQETQYF. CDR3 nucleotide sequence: TGTGCCAGCTCACAACAAGAGACCCAGTACTTC.

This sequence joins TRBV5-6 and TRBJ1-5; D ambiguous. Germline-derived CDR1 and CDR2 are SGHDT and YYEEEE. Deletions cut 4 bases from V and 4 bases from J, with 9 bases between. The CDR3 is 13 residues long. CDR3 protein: CASSKGSNQPQHF. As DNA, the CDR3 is TGTGCCAGCAGCAAGGGATCAAATCAGCCCCAGCATTTT. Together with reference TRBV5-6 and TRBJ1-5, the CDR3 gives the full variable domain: DAGVTQSPTHLIKTRGQQVTLRCSPKSGHDTVSWYQQALGQGPQFIFQYYEEEERQRGNFPDRFSGHQFPNYSSELNVNALLLGDSALYLCASSKGSNQPQHFGDGTRLSIL.

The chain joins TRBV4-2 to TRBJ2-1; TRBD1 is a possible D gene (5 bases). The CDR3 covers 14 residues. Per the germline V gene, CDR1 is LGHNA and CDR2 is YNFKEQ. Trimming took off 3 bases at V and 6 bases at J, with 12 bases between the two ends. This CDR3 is CASSQMDTTNEQFF. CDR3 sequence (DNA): TGTGCCAGCAGCCAGATGGACACTACCAATGAGCAGTTCTTC.

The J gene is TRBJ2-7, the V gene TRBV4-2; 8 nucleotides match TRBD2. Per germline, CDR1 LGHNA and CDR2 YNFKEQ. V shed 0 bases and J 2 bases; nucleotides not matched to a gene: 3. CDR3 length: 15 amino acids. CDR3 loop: CASSQELAGTYEQYF. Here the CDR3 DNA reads TGTGCCAGCAGCCAAGAATTAGCGGGGACCTACGAGCAGTACTTC.

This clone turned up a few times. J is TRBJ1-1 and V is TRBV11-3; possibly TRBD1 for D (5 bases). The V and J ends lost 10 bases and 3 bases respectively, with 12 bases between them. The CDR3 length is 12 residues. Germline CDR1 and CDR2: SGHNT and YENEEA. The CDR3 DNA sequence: TGTGCCAACCGGACAAGCCACACTGAAGCTTTCTTT. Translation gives CANRTSHTEAFF.

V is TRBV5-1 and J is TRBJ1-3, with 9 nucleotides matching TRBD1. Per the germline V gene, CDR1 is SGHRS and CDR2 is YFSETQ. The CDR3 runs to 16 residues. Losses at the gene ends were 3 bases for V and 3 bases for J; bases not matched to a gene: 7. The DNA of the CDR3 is TGCGCCAGCAGCTCAACAGGGGGCCCGGGTGGAAACACCATATATTTT. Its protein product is CASSSTGGPGGNTIYF.

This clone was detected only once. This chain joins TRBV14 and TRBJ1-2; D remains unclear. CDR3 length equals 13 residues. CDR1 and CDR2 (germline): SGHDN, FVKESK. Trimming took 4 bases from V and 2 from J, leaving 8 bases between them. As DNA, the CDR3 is TGTGCCAGCAGCCTAAATCCCAACTATGGCTACACCTTC. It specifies CASSLNPNYGYTF.

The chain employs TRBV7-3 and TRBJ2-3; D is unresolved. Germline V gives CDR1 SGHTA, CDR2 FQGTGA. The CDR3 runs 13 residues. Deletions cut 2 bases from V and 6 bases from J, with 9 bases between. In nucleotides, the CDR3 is TGTGCCAGCAGCTTAGGCCCGTGGGATACGCAGTATTTT. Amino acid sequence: CASSLGPWDTQYF.

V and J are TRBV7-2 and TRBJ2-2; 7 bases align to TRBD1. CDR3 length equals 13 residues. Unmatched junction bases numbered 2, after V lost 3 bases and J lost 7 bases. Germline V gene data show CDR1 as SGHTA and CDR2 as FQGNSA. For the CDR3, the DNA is TGTGCCAGCAGCTTGCAGGGGGTCGGGGAGCTGTTTTTT. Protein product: CASSLQGVGELFF.

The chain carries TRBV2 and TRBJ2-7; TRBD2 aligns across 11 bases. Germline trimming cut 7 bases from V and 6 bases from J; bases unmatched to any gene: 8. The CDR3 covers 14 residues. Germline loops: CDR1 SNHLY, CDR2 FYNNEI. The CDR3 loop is CASTVVLAGGEQYF. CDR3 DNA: TGTGCCAGCACCGTGGTGCTAGCGGGAGGCGAGCAGTACTTC. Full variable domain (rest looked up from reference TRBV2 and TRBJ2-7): EPEVTQTPSHQVTQMGQEVILRCVPISNHLYFYWYRQILGQKVEFLVSFYNNEISEKSEIFDDQFSVERPDGSNFTLKIRSTKLEDSAMYFCASTVVLAGGEQYFGPGTRLTVT.

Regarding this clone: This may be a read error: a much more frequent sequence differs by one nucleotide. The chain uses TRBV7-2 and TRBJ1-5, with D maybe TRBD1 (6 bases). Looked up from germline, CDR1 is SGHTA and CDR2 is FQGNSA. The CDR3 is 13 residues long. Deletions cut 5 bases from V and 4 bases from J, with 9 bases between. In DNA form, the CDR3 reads TGTGCCAGCAGCCGGGACAAGAATCAGCCCCAGCATTTT. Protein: CASSRDKNQPQHF.

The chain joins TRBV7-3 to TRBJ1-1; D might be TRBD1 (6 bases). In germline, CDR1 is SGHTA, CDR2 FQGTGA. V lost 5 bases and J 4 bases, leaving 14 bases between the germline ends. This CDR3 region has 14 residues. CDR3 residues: CASSPEGGVTEAFF. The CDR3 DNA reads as TGTGCCAGCAGCCCCGAGGGGGGGGTCACTGAAGCTTTCTTT.